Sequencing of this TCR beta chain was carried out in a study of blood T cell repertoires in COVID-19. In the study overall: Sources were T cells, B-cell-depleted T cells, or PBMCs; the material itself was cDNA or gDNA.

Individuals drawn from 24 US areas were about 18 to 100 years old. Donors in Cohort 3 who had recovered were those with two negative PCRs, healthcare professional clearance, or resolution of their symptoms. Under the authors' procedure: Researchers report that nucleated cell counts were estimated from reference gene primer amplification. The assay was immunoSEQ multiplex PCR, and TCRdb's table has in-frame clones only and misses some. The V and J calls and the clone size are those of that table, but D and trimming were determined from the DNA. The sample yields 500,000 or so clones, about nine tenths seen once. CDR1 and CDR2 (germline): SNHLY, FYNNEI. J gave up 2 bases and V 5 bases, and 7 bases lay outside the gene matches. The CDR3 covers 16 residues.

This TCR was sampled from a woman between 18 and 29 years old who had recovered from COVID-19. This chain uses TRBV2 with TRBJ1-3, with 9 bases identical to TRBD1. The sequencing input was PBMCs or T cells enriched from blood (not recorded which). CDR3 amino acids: CASSLGTGLPGNTIYF. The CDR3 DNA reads TGTGCCAGCAGTCTTGGGACAGGGCTACCTGGAAACACCATATATTTT.